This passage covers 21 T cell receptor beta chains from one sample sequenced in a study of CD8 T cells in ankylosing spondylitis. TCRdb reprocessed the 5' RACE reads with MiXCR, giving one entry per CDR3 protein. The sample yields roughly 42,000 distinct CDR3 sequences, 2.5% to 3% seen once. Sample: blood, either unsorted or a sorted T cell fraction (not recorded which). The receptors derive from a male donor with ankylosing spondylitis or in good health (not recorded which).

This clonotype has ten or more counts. This CDR3 reads CASSPMDYSYEQYF. As DNA, the CDR3 is TGTGCCAGCAGCCCCATGGACTACTCCTACGAGCAGTACTTC. The V gene is TRBV9, the J gene TRBJ2-7, with D perhaps matching TRBD2 (6 bases). CDR1 and CDR2 from the germline V gene are SGDLS and YYNGEE. The CDR3 has 14 amino acids. V lost 4 bases and J 0 bases, leaving 11 bases between the germline ends.

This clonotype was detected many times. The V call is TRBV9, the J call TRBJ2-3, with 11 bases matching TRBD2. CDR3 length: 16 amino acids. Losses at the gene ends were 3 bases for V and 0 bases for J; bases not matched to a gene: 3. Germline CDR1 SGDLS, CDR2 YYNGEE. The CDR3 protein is CASSGRTSGSTDTQYF. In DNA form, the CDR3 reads TGTGCCAGCAGCGGACGGACTAGCGGGAGCACAGATACGCAGTATTTT.

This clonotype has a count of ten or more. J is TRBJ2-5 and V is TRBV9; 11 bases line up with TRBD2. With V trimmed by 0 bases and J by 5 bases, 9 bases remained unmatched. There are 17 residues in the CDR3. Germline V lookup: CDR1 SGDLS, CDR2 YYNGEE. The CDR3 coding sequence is TGTGCCAGCAGCGTAGGTCTAGCGGGAGGTGTACTGGAGACCCAGTACTTC. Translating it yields CASSVGLAGGVLETQYF.

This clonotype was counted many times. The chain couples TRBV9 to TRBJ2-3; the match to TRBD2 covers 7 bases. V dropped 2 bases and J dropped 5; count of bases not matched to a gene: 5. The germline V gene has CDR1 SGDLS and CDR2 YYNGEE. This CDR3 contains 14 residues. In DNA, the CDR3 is TGTGCCAGCAGCGTCCGCCGGGGGGAAGATACGCAGTATTTT. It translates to CASSVRRGEDTQYF.

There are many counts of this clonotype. CDR3 residues: CASSPHPGSRSNEQYF. The CDR3 coding sequence is TGTGCCAGCAGCCCTCACCCCGGGAGTCGCTCAAACGAGCAGTACTTC. The chain is built from TRBV9 and TRBJ2-7; perhaps TRBD2 as D (6 bases). CDR3 size: 16 residues. V was clipped by 4 bases and J by 5 bases, with 22 bases between them. The V gene's germline CDR1 is SGDLS and CDR2 YYNGEE.

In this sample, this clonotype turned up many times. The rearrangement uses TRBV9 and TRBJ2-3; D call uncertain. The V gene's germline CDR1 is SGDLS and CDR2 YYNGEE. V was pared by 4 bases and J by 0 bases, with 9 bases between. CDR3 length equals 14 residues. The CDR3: CASSSSGSTDTQYF. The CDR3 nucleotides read TGTGCCAGCAGCTCCTCGGGTAGCACAGATACGCAGTATTTT.

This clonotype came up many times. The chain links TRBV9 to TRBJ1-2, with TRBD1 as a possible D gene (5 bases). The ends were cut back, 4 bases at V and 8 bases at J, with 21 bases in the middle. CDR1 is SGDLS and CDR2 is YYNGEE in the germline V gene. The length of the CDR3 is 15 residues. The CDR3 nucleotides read TGTGCCAGCAGCCCCGGGATAACTGGGGCTCAGGGCTACACCTTC. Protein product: CASSPGITGAQGYTF.

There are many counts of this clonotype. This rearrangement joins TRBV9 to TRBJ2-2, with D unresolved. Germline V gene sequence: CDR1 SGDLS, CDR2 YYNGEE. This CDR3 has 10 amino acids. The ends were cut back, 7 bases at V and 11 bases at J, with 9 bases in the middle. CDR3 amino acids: CASGLGELFF. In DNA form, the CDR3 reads TGTGCCAGCGGCCTTGGCGAGCTGTTTTTT.

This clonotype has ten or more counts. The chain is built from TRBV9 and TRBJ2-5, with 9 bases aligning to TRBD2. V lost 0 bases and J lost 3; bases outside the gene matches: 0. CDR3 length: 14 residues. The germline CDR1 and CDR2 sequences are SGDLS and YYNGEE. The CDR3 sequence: CASSVGLAEETQYF. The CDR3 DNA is TGTGCCAGCAGCGTAGGACTAGCGGAAGAGACCCAGTACTTC.

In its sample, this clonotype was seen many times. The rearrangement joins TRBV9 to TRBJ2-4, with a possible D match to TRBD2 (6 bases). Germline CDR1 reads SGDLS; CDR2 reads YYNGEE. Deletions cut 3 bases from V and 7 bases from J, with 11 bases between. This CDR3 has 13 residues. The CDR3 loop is CASSGLGGNIQYF. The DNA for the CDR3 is TGTGCCAGCAGCGGACTGGGGGGTAACATTCAGTACTTC.

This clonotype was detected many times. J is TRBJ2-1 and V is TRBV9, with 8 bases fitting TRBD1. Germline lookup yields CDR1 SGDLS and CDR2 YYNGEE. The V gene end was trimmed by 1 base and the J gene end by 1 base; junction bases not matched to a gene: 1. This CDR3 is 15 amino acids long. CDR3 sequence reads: CASSVTGGSYNEQFF. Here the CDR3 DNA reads TGTGCCAGCAGCGTAACAGGGGGTTCCTACAATGAGCAGTTCTTC.

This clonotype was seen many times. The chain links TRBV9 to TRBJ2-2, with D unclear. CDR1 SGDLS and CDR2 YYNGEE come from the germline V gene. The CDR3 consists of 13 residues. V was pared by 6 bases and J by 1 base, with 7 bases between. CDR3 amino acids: CASKAGNTGELFF. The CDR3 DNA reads TGTGCCAGCAAGGCAGGGAACACCGGGGAGCTGTTTTTT. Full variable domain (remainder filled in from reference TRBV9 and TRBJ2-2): DSGVTQTPKHLITATGQRVTLRCSPRSGDLSVYWYQQSLDQGLQFLIQYYNGEERAKGNILERFSAQQFPDLHSELNLSSLELGDSALYFCASKAGNTGELFFGEGSRLTVL.

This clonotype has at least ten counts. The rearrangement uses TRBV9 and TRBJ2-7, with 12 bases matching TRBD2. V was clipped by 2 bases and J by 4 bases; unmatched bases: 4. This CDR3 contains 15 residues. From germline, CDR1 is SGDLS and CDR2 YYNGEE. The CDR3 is CASSVLAGGAYEQYF. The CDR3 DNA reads TGTGCCAGCAGCGTTCTAGCGGGAGGGGCATACGAGCAGTACTTC. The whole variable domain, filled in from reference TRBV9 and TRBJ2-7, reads DSGVTQTPKHLITATGQRVTLRCSPRSGDLSVYWYQQSLDQGLQFLIQYYNGEERAKGNILERFSAQQFPDLHSELNLSSLELGDSALYFCASSVLAGGAYEQYFGPGTRLTVT.

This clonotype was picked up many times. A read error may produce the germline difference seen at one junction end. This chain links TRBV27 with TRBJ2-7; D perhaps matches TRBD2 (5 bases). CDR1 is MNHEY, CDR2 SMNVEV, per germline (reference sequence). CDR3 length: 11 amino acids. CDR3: CASSLWETPDF. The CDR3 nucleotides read TGTGCCAGCAGTTTATGGGAGACTCCGGACTTC.

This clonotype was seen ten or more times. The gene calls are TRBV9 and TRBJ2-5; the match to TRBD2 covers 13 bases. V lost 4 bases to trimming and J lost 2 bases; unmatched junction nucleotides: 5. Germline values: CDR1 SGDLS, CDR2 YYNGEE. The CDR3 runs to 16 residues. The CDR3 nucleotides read TGTGCCAGCAGCCTGGGGACTAGCGGGAATCAAGAGACCCAGTACTTC. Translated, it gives CASSLGTSGNQETQYF. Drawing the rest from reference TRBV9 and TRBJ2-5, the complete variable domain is DSGVTQTPKHLITATGQRVTLRCSPRSGDLSVYWYQQSLDQGLQFLIQYYNGEERAKGNILERFSAQQFPDLHSELNLSSLELGDSALYFCASSLGTSGNQETQYFGPGTRLLVL.

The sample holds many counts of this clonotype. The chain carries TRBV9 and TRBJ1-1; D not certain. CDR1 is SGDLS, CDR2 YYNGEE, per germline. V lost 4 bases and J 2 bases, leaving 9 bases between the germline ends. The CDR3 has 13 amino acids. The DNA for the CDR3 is TGTGCCAGCAGCTGGGCGAGAAACACTGAAGCTTTCTTT. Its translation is CASSWARNTEAFF.

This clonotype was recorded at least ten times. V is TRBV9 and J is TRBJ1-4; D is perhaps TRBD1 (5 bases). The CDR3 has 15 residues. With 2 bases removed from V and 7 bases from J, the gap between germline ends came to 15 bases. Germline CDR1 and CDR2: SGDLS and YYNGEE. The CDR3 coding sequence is TGTGCCAGCAGCGTTTCGCCCGGGGCGGGTGAAAAACTGTTTTTT. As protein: CASSVSPGAGEKLFF.

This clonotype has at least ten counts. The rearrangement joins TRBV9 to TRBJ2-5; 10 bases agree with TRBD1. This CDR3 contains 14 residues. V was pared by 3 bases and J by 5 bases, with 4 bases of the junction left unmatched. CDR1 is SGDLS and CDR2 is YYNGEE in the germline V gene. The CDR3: CASSATGGGETQYF. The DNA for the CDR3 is TGTGCCAGCAGCGCGACAGGGGGCGGGGAGACCCAGTACTTC.

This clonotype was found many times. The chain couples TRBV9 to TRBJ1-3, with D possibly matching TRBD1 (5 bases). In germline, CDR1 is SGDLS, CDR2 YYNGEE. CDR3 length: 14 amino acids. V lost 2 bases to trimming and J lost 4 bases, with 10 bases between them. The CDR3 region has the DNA TGTGCCAGCAGCGTCAGGGCCCTCGGAAACACCATATATTTT. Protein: CASSVRALGNTIYF.

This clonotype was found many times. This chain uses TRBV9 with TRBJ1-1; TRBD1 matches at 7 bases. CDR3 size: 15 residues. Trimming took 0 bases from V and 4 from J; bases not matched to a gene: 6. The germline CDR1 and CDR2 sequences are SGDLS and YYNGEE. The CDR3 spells CASSVVTGRGTEAFF. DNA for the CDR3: TGTGCCAGCAGCGTAGTGACAGGGAGAGGCACTGAAGCTTTCTTT.

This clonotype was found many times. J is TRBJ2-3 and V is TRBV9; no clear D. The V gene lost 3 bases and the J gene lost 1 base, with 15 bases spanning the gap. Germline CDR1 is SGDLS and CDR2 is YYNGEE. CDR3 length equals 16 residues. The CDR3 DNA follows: TGTGCCAGCAGCGCTCTTGTTGGCGGAGGCACAGATACGCAGTATTTT. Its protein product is CASSALVGGGTDTQYF.